Presented here are 22 T cell receptor beta chains from one specimen sequenced in a study of blood T cells in healthy people across ages. The second PCR ran about 6 to 11 cycles with a sample-barcoded 5' primer and J-beta primers. TCRdb fed the 5' RACE reads into MiXCR, producing one record per CDR3 protein. The sample has roughly 700,000 distinct CDR3 sequences; about half are singletons. Sequenced: blood. The receptors derive from a woman between 55 and 75 years old in good health.

Ten or more counts support this clonotype. The V gene is TRBV6-5, the J gene TRBJ2-2, with 7 bases lining up with TRBD1. CDR3 length: 17 amino acids. J lost 5 bases, V lost 0 bases, and 9 bases had no gene match. Looked up from germline, CDR1 is MNHEY and CDR2 is SVGAGI. CDR3 sequence: CASSYSGGRYLTGELFF. The CDR3 DNA sequence: TGTGCCAGCAGTTACTCAGGGGGCCGGTATCTGACCGGGGAGCTGTTTTTT.

This clonotype was seen a handful of times. V and J are TRBV7-6 and TRBJ2-6; 7 positions match TRBD2. CDR3 length: 19 amino acids. Germline values: CDR1 SGHVS, CDR2 FNYEAQ. V lost 2 bases, J lost 0 bases, and 10 bases stayed unmatched. CDR3 residues: CASSLSIAGSSSGANVLTF. The CDR3 nucleotides are TGTGCCAGCAGCTTATCAATAGCGGGTAGCTCCTCTGGGGCCAACGTCCTGACTTTC.

The table lists this clonotype with a few counts. The chain employs TRBV12-3 or TRBV12-4 and TRBJ2-1; 9 bases align to TRBD2. The CDR3 extends over 14 amino acids. V was clipped by 6 bases and J by 5 bases; unmatched bases: 5. CDR3 nucleotide sequence: TGTGCCAGCAGGGTAGCGGGGGTAAACAATGAGCAGTTCTTC. Translating gives CASRVAGVNNEQFF.

The rearrangement uses TRBV24-1 and TRBJ1-2; D unresolved. CDR1 KGHDR and CDR2 SFDVKD come from the germline V gene. The ends were cut back, 7 bases at V and 1 base at J, with 9 bases in the middle. The CDR3 runs 13 residues. CDR3 nucleotide sequence: TGTGCCACCAGCCCGGGGAGTAACTATGGCTACACCTTC. The encoded protein is CATSPGSNYGYTF.

This clonotype was seen only a few times. The gene calls are TRBV2 and TRBJ1-2; D unresolved. Trimming left V 8 bases short and J 7 bases short, with 17 bases between. CDR1 SNHLY and CDR2 FYNNEI come from the germline V gene. The CDR3 has 13 residues. The CDR3: CASGGYPGGGYTF. The CDR3 region has the DNA TGTGCCAGCGGAGGGTATCCGGGAGGTGGCTACACCTTC. Complete variable domain (other parts from reference TRBV2 and TRBJ1-2): EPEVTQTPSHQVTQMGQEVILRCVPISNHLYFYWYRQILGQKVEFLVSFYNNEISEKSEIFDDQFSVERPDGSNFTLKIRSTKLEDSAMYFCASGGYPGGGYTFGSGTRLTVV.

The chain carries TRBV6-2 or TRBV6-3 and TRBJ1-2, with 7 bases lining up with TRBD1. CDR3 length equals 15 residues. Germline V gene sequence: CDR1 MNHEY, CDR2 SVGEGT. V was pared by 7 bases and J by 3 bases, with 11 bases of the junction left unmatched. The CDR3 here is CASTKTSGQDYGYTF. The CDR3 DNA reads as TGTGCCAGCACCAAAACCAGCGGACAGGACTATGGCTACACCTTC.

The sample holds a few counts of this clonotype. This chain connects TRBV20-1 to TRBJ2-1; D may be TRBD2 (6 bases). Per germline, CDR1 DFQATT and CDR2 SNEGSKA (reference sequence). This CDR3 region has 14 residues. Trimming took off 3 bases at V and 2 bases at J, with 11 bases between the two ends. The chain's CDR3 is CSASRGSAYNEQFF. CDR3 nucleotides: TGCAGTGCTAGCCGGGGGAGCGCCTACAATGAGCAGTTCTTC.

The chain joins TRBV20-1 to TRBJ2-5; a weak D match, TRBD1 (5 bases). The J call is in doubt because the DNA end fits TRBJ2-7 better. CDR3 length: 13 residues. Germline lookup yields CDR1 DFQATT and CDR2 SNEGSKA (reference sequence). The chain's CDR3 is CSLGQGVGYEQYF. The CDR3 DNA is TGCAGTCTCGGGCAGGGTGTCGGGTACGAGCAGTACTTC.

This clonotype was counted a few times. The genes are TRBV2 and TRBJ2-5; D is perhaps TRBD2 (5 bases). Trimming left V 8 bases short and J 2 bases short, with 12 bases between. There are 13 residues in the CDR3. Germline V lookup: CDR1 SNHLY, CDR2 FYNNEI. The chain's CDR3 is CASSKERQETQYF. The CDR3 DNA sequence: TGTGCCAGCTCGAAGGAGCGGCAAGAGACCCAGTACTTC.

The CDR3 sequence: CASSQQGGVTDTQYF. As DNA, the CDR3 is TGCGCCAGCAGCCAGCAGGGAGGGGTCACAGATACGCAGTATTTT. V is TRBV4-3 and J is TRBJ2-3; 7 bases fit TRBD2. The CDR3 sequence is 15 residues long. The junction had 5 bases not matched to a gene; V was cut back by 3 bases and J by 2 bases. Germline V gene lookup returns CDR1 LGHNA and CDR2 YSLEER.

Points on this clonotype: A read error may produce the germline difference seen at one junction end. The chain has TRBV7-3 and TRBJ2-1, with TRBD2 identical over 9 bases. The germline gives CDR1 SGHTA, CDR2 FQGTGA. CDR3 length: 15 residues. The DNA for the CDR3 is TGTGCCAGCAGCTTAATGGCTAGCGGGATCAATGAGCAGTTCTTT. This gives the protein CASSLMASGINEQFF.

V gene TRBV20-1 combines with J gene TRBJ2-3, with D possibly matching TRBD1 (6 bases). Per the germline V gene, CDR1 is DFQATT and CDR2 is SNEGSKA (reference sequence). V lost 0 bases, J lost 6 bases, and 13 bases lay in between. This CDR3 has 14 amino acids. The CDR3 DNA reads as TGCAGTGCTAGAGATGGCAGGGGCTCTGATACGCAGTATTTT. This sequence encodes CSARDGRGSDTQYF.

The chain joins TRBV9 to TRBJ2-7; D is possibly TRBD1 or TRBD2 (5 bases each). Germline assignment: CDR1 SGDLS and CDR2 YYNGEE. The CDR3 spans 16 residues. Trimming stripped 2 bases from V and 0 bases from J, with 15 bases between. The CDR3 DNA sequence: TGTGCCAGCAGCGTGAGTAGCGACAGACGCTCCTACGAGCAGTACTTC. This sequence encodes CASSVSSDRRSYEQYF.

This clonotype was observed a handful of times. J is TRBJ2-7 and V is TRBV6-2 or TRBV6-3; D may be TRBD1 (6 bases). Near its end, the DNA agrees better with TRBJ2-4, so the J call may be wrong. CDR1 MNHEY and CDR2 SVGEGT come from the germline V gene. This CDR3 spans 13 amino acids. The CDR3 sequence is CASTKTGLGIQYF. CDR3 DNA sequence: TGTGCCAGCACCAAGACAGGTTTGGGCATTCAGTACTTC.

This clonotype was recorded a few times. The CDR3 nucleotides are TGTGCCAGCAGCCAAGAGCAGGCAGGGGGTACGGAGACCCAGTACTTC. It yields the protein CASSQEQAGGTETQYF. The chain couples TRBV4-2 to TRBJ2-5; 7 positions agree with TRBD1. V was pared by 0 bases and J by 5 bases, with 9 bases of the junction left unmatched. The CDR3 extends over 16 amino acids. Looked up from germline, CDR1 is LGHNA and CDR2 is YNFKEQ.

This clonotype has a single count. The chain couples TRBV21-1 to TRBJ1-4. TRBV21-1 is classified as a pseudogene. This CDR3 region has 15 residues. The CDR3, as DNA: TGTGCCAGCAGCAAAGAGACCGGTACGGTTGAAAAACTGTTTTTT. Translating gives CASSKETGTVEKLFF.

The V gene is TRBV20-1, the J gene TRBJ1-1; 7 positions agree with TRBD1. The trim removed 6 bases at V and 10 bases at J, leaving 8 bases unmatched. Looked up from germline, CDR1 is DFQATT and CDR2 is SNEGSKA (reference sequence). The CDR3 covers 11 residues. CDR3 coding DNA: TGCAGTGCGAGGGACAGTCTAGGAGCTTTCTTT. This translates into CSARDSLGAFF.

This clonotype was counted a few times. The chain employs TRBV2 and TRBJ2-3; TRBD2 agrees at 11 bases. The CDR3 totals 14 residues. The germline V gene encodes CDR1 SNHLY and CDR2 FYNNEI. V dropped 6 bases and J dropped 1; count of bases not matched to a gene: 0. CDR3 in amino acids: CASRTSGGTDTQYF. The CDR3 coding sequence is TGTGCCAGCAGGACTAGCGGGGGCACAGATACGCAGTATTTT.

This clonotype was seen only a few times. This chain links TRBV5-1 with TRBJ2-7; D remains ambiguous. The CDR3 is 13 amino acids. Germline loops: CDR1 SGHRS, CDR2 YFSETQ. Trimming took off 1 base at V and 7 bases at J, with 12 bases between the two ends. The CDR3 sequence: CASSLFTGQEQYF. The CDR3 DNA reads as TGCGCCAGCAGCTTGTTTACCGGGCAAGAGCAGTACTTC.

This clonotype appeared a few times. The CDR3 spells CASSPFGGRTNYGYTF. The DNA of the CDR3 is TGTGCCAGCAGCCCATTTGGGGGGCGAACAAACTATGGCTACACCTTC. V and J are TRBV7-2 and TRBJ1-2; maybe TRBD1 (6 bases). The V and J ends lost 5 bases and 2 bases respectively, with 18 bases between them. The CDR3 contains 16 residues. Per germline, CDR1 SGHTA and CDR2 FQGNSA.

This clonotype turned up a few times. The chain combines TRBV3-1 with TRBJ2-7; tentatively, D is TRBD1 (6 bases). Germline V gene lookup returns CDR1 LGHDT and CDR2 YNNKEL (reference sequence). V lost 2 bases and J lost 2, with 13 bases in between. The CDR3 runs 15 residues. The CDR3, as DNA: TGTGCCAGCAGCCAACCAAAGACAGGTACCTACGAGCAGTACTTC. It yields the protein CASSQPKTGTYEQYF.

This clonotype was observed a single time. This rearrangement joins TRBV28 to TRBJ2-7; TRBD1 matches 8 bases. The CDR3 contains 15 residues. CDR1 and CDR2 from the germline V gene are MDHEN and SYDVKM. V shed 5 bases, J shed 0 bases, and the junction held 6 bases outside the gene matches. CDR3 sequence reads: CASSPDREDSYEQYF. The CDR3 DNA sequence: TGTGCCAGCAGTCCGGACAGGGAGGACTCCTACGAGCAGTACTTC.